This TCR beta chain was identified during a study of shared clonotypes between healthy human individuals. Across the whole study: Donors, aged 18 to 49, were a couple of women and three men.

Study-level results: With few donors, the genetic and exposure-history diversity represented was limited.

Comments on this clone: Antigen specificity is unknown.

Germline values: CDR1 SGHAT, CDR2 FQNNGV. The CDR3 extends over 18 amino acids. V shed 5 bases, J shed 1 base, and the junction held 14 bases outside the gene matches. TCRdb's copy holds only in-frame clones and misses some; the assay was immunoSEQ multiplex PCR. The data show over a million clones, with about 75% seen just once and 1.4% to 1.5% held by the top ten. The clonotype originates from a man aged 18 to 29 in good health. This sequence joins TRBV11-2 and TRBJ2-3; TRBD2 agrees at 8 bases. What was sequenced was memory CD4+ T cells sorted from blood. Subset in this sample: CD45RA-negative fraction. The CDR3 coding sequence is TGTGCCAGCAGCCTAAGTCCCCCTGGAGCGGGGGGCACAGATACGCAGTATTTT. This gives the protein CASSLSPPGAGGTDTQYF.